A single sample gave rise to the 30 T cell receptor beta chains below, sequenced in a study of shared clonotypes between healthy human individuals. Some clones are missing from TCRdb's copy, which holds only in-frame ones; the method was immunoSEQ multiplex PCR. The sample has 600,000 to 750,000 clones, 72% seen once. Sequencing input: memory CD4+ T cells sorted from blood. Indicated subset: CD45RA-negative fraction. The source is a woman younger than 45 in good health.

This clone was observed a few times. The chain joins TRBV29-1 to TRBJ2-7, with 8 bases that match TRBD2. The V gene's germline CDR1 is SQVTM and CDR2 ANQGSEA. Trimming removed 7 bases from V and 2 bases from J; junction bases left unmatched: 7. The CDR3 covers 13 residues. The CDR3 here is CSAAGSGAYEQYF. CDR3 coding DNA: TGCAGCGCCGCTGGTAGCGGGGCCTACGAGCAGTACTTC.

This clone was counted many times. The chain is built from TRBV9 and TRBJ2-1, with 8 bases lining up with TRBD2. The CDR3 loop spans 16 amino acids. J lost 7 bases, V lost 1 base, and 10 bases had no gene match. Per the germline V gene, CDR1 is SGDLS and CDR2 is YYNGEE. The chain's CDR3 is CASSVSTGGRINEQFF. The CDR3 coding sequence is TGTGCCAGCAGCGTAAGTACGGGAGGGCGGATAAATGAGCAGTTCTTC.

This clone was detected once. V is TRBV4-2 and J is TRBJ1-1, with a tentative D call TRBD1 (6 bases). This CDR3 is 16 amino acids long. The V gene's germline CDR1 is LGHNA and CDR2 YNFKEQ. The V end was cut by 0 bases, the J end by 7 bases, with 18 bases between. CDR3 amino acids: CASSQEIGGGNSEAFF. As DNA, the CDR3 is TGTGCCAGCAGCCAAGAAATAGGGGGGGGTAATAGTGAAGCTTTCTTT.

The chain uses TRBV7-8 and TRBJ1-1; perhaps TRBD1 as D (5 bases). CDR3 length equals 17 residues. V dropped 1 base and J dropped 0 bases, with 15 bases sitting between them. In germline, CDR1 is SGHVS, CDR2 FQNEAQ. The CDR3 coding sequence is TGTGCCAGCAGCTTAGTATCAGGGTTTCTGATGAACACTGAAGCTTTCTTT. This sequence encodes CASSLVSGFLMNTEAFF. The entire variable domain, with the rest obtained from reference TRBV7-8 and TRBJ1-1, is as follows: GAGVSQSPRYKVAKRGQDVALRCDPISGHVSLFWYQQALGQGPEFLTYFQNEAQLDKSGLPSDRFFAERPEGSVSTLKIQRTQQEDSAVYLCASSLVSGFLMNTEAFFGQGTRLTVV.

Of note for this clone: At the DNA level, this CDR3 is encoded by other sequences in the same sample as well. The chain joins TRBV6-5 to TRBJ2-5; D uncertain. Germline assignment: CDR1 MNHEY and CDR2 SVGAGI. The CDR3 has 12 amino acids. V lost 6 bases to trimming and J lost 5 bases, with 10 bases between them. The DNA of the CDR3 is TGTGCCAGCAGCCCCCCCAGCGAGACCCAGTACTTC. This encodes CASSPPSETQYF.

The chain has TRBV6-6 and TRBJ2-4; TRBD1 or TRBD2 may be the D gene (5 bases each). V was shortened by 7 bases and J by 10 bases, with 17 bases between the two germline ends. There are 13 residues in the CDR3. Germline V lookup: CDR1 MNHNY, CDR2 SVGAGI (reference sequence). CDR3 protein: CASTPVGDGIQYF. In nucleotides, the CDR3 is TGTGCCAGCACCCCAGTTGGGGACGGGATTCAGTACTTC.

Concerning this clone: Only one base separates this from a far larger clonotype, so it likely reflects a read error. Additional DNA sequences in this sample encode the identical CDR3. The V gene is TRBV6-5, the J gene TRBJ2-7; maybe TRBD1 (5 bases). V was trimmed by 0 bases and J by 3 bases, leaving 9 bases between them. The germline CDR1 and CDR2 sequences are MNHEY and SVGAGI. The length of the CDR3 is 14 residues. The chain's CDR3 is CASSYSKGIYEQYF. For the CDR3, the DNA is TGTGCCAGCAGTTACTCAAAGGGGATCTACGAGCAGTACTTC.

This clone was seen a handful of times. The rearrangement joins TRBV5-1 to TRBJ2-2; TRBD2 is a possible D gene (5 bases). CDR3 length equals 15 residues. Germline V gene sequence: CDR1 SGHRS, CDR2 YFSETQ. Trimming cost V 0 bases and J 5 bases, with 11 bases left between them. The CDR3 region is CASSLGGSDTGELFF. CDR3 nucleotides: TGCGCCAGCAGCTTGGGAGGGAGCGATACCGGGGAGCTGTTTTTT.

This clone was seen just once. The chain has TRBV7-2 and TRBJ2-4, with D possibly being TRBD2 (8 bases). This CDR3 contains 19 residues. V lost 5 bases, J lost 0 bases, and 23 bases lay in between. The germline V gene encodes CDR1 SGHTA and CDR2 FQGNSA. The CDR3 DNA sequence: TGTGCCAGCAGCCCTAGGGGGCGGGAGGACTTTTTAGCCAAAAACATTCAGTACTTC. Protein sequence: CASSPRGREDFLAKNIQYF.

The gene calls are TRBV5-4 and TRBJ2-1, with D perhaps matching TRBD1 (6 bases). V lost 1 base to trimming and J lost 0 bases, with 8 bases between them. CDR1 SGHNT and CDR2 YYREEE come from the germline V gene (reference sequence). CDR3 size: 15 residues. The CDR3 DNA reads as TGTGCCAGCAGCTTGAGAGGGGGCTCCTACAATGAGCAGTTCTTC. Translation gives CASSLRGGSYNEQFF.

The V and J genes are TRBV6-5 and TRBJ2-1; 8 bases fit TRBD2. CDR3 length: 13 amino acids. The germline V gene encodes CDR1 MNHEY and CDR2 SVGAGI. V was clipped by 8 bases and J by 13 bases; unmatched bases: 13. DNA of the CDR3: TGTGCCAGCGCGGCGAAATCAAGGACTAGCCAGTTCTTC. Encoded protein: CASAAKSRTSQFF.

This sequence joins TRBV5-1 and TRBJ1-3; D is unresolved. The germline V and J ends were trimmed by 0 bases and 0 bases, with 10 bases remaining between them. Per the germline V gene, CDR1 is SGHRS and CDR2 is YFSETQ. CDR3 length: 16 amino acids. CDR3 DNA sequence: TGCGCCAGCAGCTTGGGAGAACTAGACTCTGGAAACACCATATATTTT. Protein product: CASSLGELDSGNTIYF.

To note about this clone: A much bigger clone sits one base away, suggesting this may be a read error. The same CDR3 arises from other DNA sequences in this sample as well. The chain carries TRBV5-1 and TRBJ2-1; 9 bases are shared with TRBD2. The CDR3 spans 15 residues. Trimming cost V 0 bases and J 4 bases; bases outside gene matches: 2. CDR1 is SGHRS and CDR2 is YFSETQ in the germline V gene. CDR3 in amino acids: CASSLASGEYNEQFF. Here the CDR3 DNA reads TGCGCCAGCAGCTTGGCTAGCGGGGAATACAATGAGCAGTTCTTC.

The gene calls are TRBV29-1 and TRBJ2-3; 10 bases fit TRBD2. The CDR3 extends over 13 amino acids. V lost 6 bases and J lost 3; bases outside the gene matches: 3. The germline CDR1 and CDR2 sequences are SQVTM and ANQGSEA. CDR3 residues: CSVGLAVTDTQYF. CDR3 bases: TGCAGCGTAGGACTAGCGGTGACAGATACGCAGTATTTT.

V and J are TRBV5-4 and TRBJ2-1; the D gene is possibly TRBD1 (5 bases). The V end lost 1 base, the J end lost 1 base, and 9 bases lay between the germline ends. Germline V lookup: CDR1 SGHNT, CDR2 YYREEE (reference sequence). There are 15 residues in the CDR3. The CDR3 nucleotides are TGTGCCAGCAGCTTGTCCACAGGTTCCTACAATGAGCAGTTCTTC. Protein sequence: CASSLSTGSYNEQFF. The whole variable domain, filled in from reference TRBV5-4 and TRBJ2-1, reads ETGVTQSPTHLIKTRGQQVTLRCSSQSGHNTVSWYQQALGQGPQFIFQYYREEENGRGNFPPRFSGLQFPNYSSELNVNALELDDSALYLCASSLSTGSYNEQFFGPGTRLTVL.

The gene calls are TRBV30 and TRBJ2-1, with D perhaps TRBD1 or TRBD2 (5 bases each). The CDR3 covers 16 residues. Trimming removed 0 bases at V and 2 bases at J, with 14 bases between. The V gene's germline CDR1 is GTSNPN and CDR2 SVGIG (reference sequence). Here the CDR3 DNA reads TGTGCCTGGAGTGTAGGGACGATTTTTACCTACAATGAGCAGTTCTTC. This sequence encodes CAWSVGTIFTYNEQFF.

The rearrangement links TRBV6-4 to TRBJ2-7; TRBD2 aligns across 9 bases. Trimming at V came to 0 bases and at J to 6 bases, leaving 24 bases not matched to a gene. Germline V gene lookup returns CDR1 MRHNA and CDR2 SNTAGT. The CDR3 runs to 21 residues. CDR3 coding DNA: TGTGCCAGCAGTGACTCGAAGGCTAGCGTGGCTAGCGGGACCCCCGTTATCGAGCAGTACTTC. Its protein product is CASSDSKASVASGTPVIEQYF.

The chain carries TRBV28 and TRBJ2-6, with D perhaps TRBD2 (5 bases). Germline assignment: CDR1 MDHEN and CDR2 SYDVKM. The CDR3 covers 16 residues. V was pared by 7 bases and J by 0 bases, with 13 bases between. The CDR3 DNA reads TGTGCCAGCACTCGGAGGTTCTCCTCTGGGGCCAACGTCCTGACTTTC. Its protein is CASTRRFSSGANVLTF.

The rearrangement joins TRBV11-2 to TRBJ1-2; D gene ambiguous. The length of the CDR3 is 15 residues. Germline values: CDR1 SGHAT, CDR2 FQNNGV. Trimming cost V 5 bases and J 1 base, with 14 bases left between them. The CDR3: CASSPQGGVNYGYTF. CDR3 nucleotide sequence: TGTGCCAGCAGCCCACAAGGTGGGGTTAACTATGGCTACACCTTC.

The sample holds a few counts of this clone. The chain has TRBV27 and TRBJ1-1, with D unresolved. The germline V gene encodes CDR1 MNHEY and CDR2 SMNVEV (reference sequence). This CDR3 has 12 residues. V lost 4 bases and J lost 8, with 11 bases in between. The CDR3 protein is CASSSPAREAFF. In DNA, the CDR3 is TGTGCCAGCAGTTCACCCGCCAGGGAAGCTTTCTTT.

The chain couples TRBV2 to TRBJ1-5; TRBD1 aligns across 7 bases. Germline CDR1 and CDR2: SNHLY and FYNNEI. The CDR3 loop spans 15 amino acids. The J segment lost 4 bases and the V segment lost 4 bases, leaving 7 bases of the junction unmatched. The CDR3 here is CASSAPGQENQPQHF. CDR3 DNA sequence: TGTGCCAGCAGTGCTCCCGGACAGGAGAATCAGCCCCAGCATTTT.

The DNA of the CDR3 is TGTGCCAGCAGCCCCCACCGTGGGTACAATGAGCAGTTCTTC. Its translation: CASSPHRGYNEQFF. The chain combines TRBV14 with TRBJ2-1; D gene uncertain. This CDR3 comprises 14 residues. With 4 bases removed from V and 4 bases from J, the gap between germline ends came to 11 bases. CDR1 is SGHDN, CDR2 FVKESK, per germline. Supplemented by reference TRBV14 and TRBJ2-1, the full variable domain reads EAGVTQFPSHSVIEKGQTVTLRCDPISGHDNLYWYRRVMGKEIKFLLHFVKESKQDESGMPNNRFLAERTGGTYSTLKVQPAELEDSGVYFCASSPHRGYNEQFFGPGTRLTVL.

Only one count was recorded for this clone. V and J are TRBV30 and TRBJ1-6; D not certain. V was shortened by 0 bases and J by 12 bases, with 15 bases between the two germline ends. CDR3 size: 14 residues. Germline CDR1 and CDR2: GTSNPN and SVGIG (reference sequence). CDR3 nucleotide sequence: TGTGCCTGGAGTGTAACGGATGGGGATTTACCCCTCCACTTT. This gives the protein CAWSVTDGDLPLHF.

V gene TRBV5-1 combines with J gene TRBJ2-1; D call uncertain. The V gene lost 2 bases and the J gene lost 6 bases, with 6 bases spanning the gap. The CDR3 contains 12 residues. The germline CDR1 and CDR2 sequences are SGHRS and YFSETQ. CDR3 DNA: TGCGCCAGCAGCTTTGACGGCAATGAGCAGTTCTTC. As protein: CASSFDGNEQFF.

This clone came up many times. This chain links TRBV19 with TRBJ2-4; TRBD2 aligns across 9 bases. This CDR3 is 13 amino acids long. Germline V gene data show CDR1 as LNHDA and CDR2 as SQIVND (reference sequence). J lost 6 bases, V lost 9 bases, and 6 bases had no gene match. The CDR3 sequence is CASKKREANIQYF. CDR3 nucleotides: TGTGCCAGCAAAAAGCGGGAGGCAAACATTCAGTACTTC.

The gene calls are TRBV13 and TRBJ2-5; D not resolved. The CDR3 consists of 13 residues. Germline CDR1 reads PRHDT; CDR2 reads FYEKMQ (reference sequence). V was shortened by 3 bases and J by 4 bases, with 9 bases between the two germline ends. The CDR3 DNA sequence: TGTGCCAGCAGCTTTGTGGATTTAGAGACCCAGTACTTC. This codes for CASSFVDLETQYF.

This sequence joins TRBV5-1 and TRBJ1-1; D is ambiguous. V was pared by 5 bases and J by 4 bases, with 12 bases between. Germline V gives CDR1 SGHRS, CDR2 YFSETQ. CDR3 length equals 13 residues. The CDR3 sequence is CASRLDDSTEAFF. The CDR3 DNA is TGCGCCAGCAGACTGGATGATAGCACTGAAGCTTTCTTT.

The chain carries TRBV11-1 and TRBJ2-5; TRBD1 aligns across 7 bases. The CDR3 length is 15 residues. After removal of 2 bases from V and 5 bases from J, the junction contained 8 bases not matched to a gene. Per the germline V gene, CDR1 is SGHAT and CDR2 is FQDESV (reference sequence). The chain's CDR3 is CASSLLIGGDETQYF. The CDR3 bases are TGTGCCAGCAGCTTATTAATAGGGGGCGATGAGACCCAGTACTTC.

The V call is TRBV6-1, the J call TRBJ2-5, with 7 bases identical to TRBD2. The CDR3 consists of 15 residues. Trimming took 1 base from V and 4 from J; bases not matched to a gene: 6. Looked up from germline, CDR1 is MNHNS and CDR2 is SASEGT. CDR3 sequence: CASSEGTRVSETQYF. In nucleotides, the CDR3 is TGTGCCAGCAGTGAAGGGACTAGGGTTTCAGAGACCCAGTACTTC.

There are many counts of this clone. The chain is built from TRBV7-9 and TRBJ1-1, with D hard to call. The germline V gene has CDR1 SEHNR and CDR2 FQNEAQ (reference sequence). The V end was cut by 5 bases, the J end by 4 bases, with 11 bases between. This CDR3 is built from 13 residues. This CDR3 reads CASSRDVGTEAFF. The DNA for the CDR3 is TGTGCCAGCAGCCGCGATGTTGGCACTGAAGCTTTCTTT.